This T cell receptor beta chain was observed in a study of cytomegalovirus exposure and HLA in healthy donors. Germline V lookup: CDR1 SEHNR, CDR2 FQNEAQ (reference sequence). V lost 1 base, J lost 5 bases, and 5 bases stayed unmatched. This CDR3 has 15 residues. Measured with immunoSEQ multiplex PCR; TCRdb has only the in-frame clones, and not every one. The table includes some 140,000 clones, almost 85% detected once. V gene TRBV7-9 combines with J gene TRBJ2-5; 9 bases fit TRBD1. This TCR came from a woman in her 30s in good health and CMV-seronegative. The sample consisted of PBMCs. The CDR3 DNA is TGTGCCAGCAGCTTAGTGACAGGGGGTAGGGAGACCCAGTACTTC. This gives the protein CASSLVTGGRETQYF.